Below, 26 T cell receptor beta chains from the same sample are listed, as sequenced in a study of T cell responses to AZD1222 COVID-19 vaccine. Here immunoSEQ multiplex PCR was the method, and the copy in TCRdb shows in-frame clones only, minus some. The table has some 140,000 clones, under 95% seen once. Sequencing was performed on peripheral blood, taken on day 0 of AZD1222 vaccination. These receptor sequences come from an adult in good health.

This clone has just one count. One end of the junction varies from germline; a read error may be responsible. The rearrangement links TRBV6-5 to TRBJ1-1; the D gene is possibly TRBD1 (5 bases). This CDR3 region has 16 residues. Germline V lookup: CDR1 MNHEY, CDR2 SVGAGI. Here the CDR3 DNA reads TGTGCCAGCAGTTACTTGGCAGGGAATCCCAGACCTGAGGCTTTCTTT. Translated, it gives CASSYLAGNPRPEAFF.

The DNA for the CDR3 is TGCGCCAGCAGCCGGGACAGGAGGATTGAAAAACTGTTTTTT. It is translated as CASSRDRRIEKLFF. The gene calls are TRBV5-1 and TRBJ1-4; 8 nucleotides line up with TRBD1. Per germline, CDR1 SGHRS and CDR2 YFSETQ. The CDR3 sequence is 14 residues long. V trimming: 4 bases; J trimming: 7 bases; junction bases outside the gene matches: 6.

The chain joins TRBV28 to TRBJ1-6; a possible D gene is TRBD1 (6 bases). In germline, CDR1 is MDHEN, CDR2 SYDVKM. The V and J ends lost 9 bases and 5 bases respectively, with 17 bases between them. The CDR3 covers 15 residues. The CDR3 protein is CARTGIKFDNSPLHF. As DNA, the CDR3 is TGTGCCAGAACAGGGATCAAGTTTGATAATTCACCCCTCCACTTT.

This rearrangement joins TRBV30 to TRBJ1-4, with 8 bases lining up with TRBD1. J was trimmed by 10 bases and V by 7 bases; bases with no gene match: 8. CDR1 is GTSNPN, CDR2 SVGIG, per germline (reference sequence). This CDR3 comprises 12 residues. The CDR3 loop reads CALPTQGGKLFF. The DNA for the CDR3 is TGTGCCTTACCTACACAGGGGGGAAAACTGTTTTTT.

V gene TRBV19 combines with J gene TRBJ1-1; 7 bases fit TRBD1. Unmatched junction bases numbered 6, after V lost 2 bases and J lost 0 bases. Germline lookup yields CDR1 LNHDA and CDR2 SQIVND (reference sequence). This CDR3 has 16 amino acids. The CDR3 DNA reads as TGTGCCAGTAGTATACCGGGACAGCTCATGAACACTGAAGCTTTCTTT. Amino acids: CASSIPGQLMNTEAFF.

The V gene is TRBV28, the J gene TRBJ1-2; 8 nucleotides align to TRBD1. The V gene end was trimmed by 3 bases and the J gene end by 2 bases; junction bases not matched to a gene: 5. Germline V CDR1 and CDR2: MDHEN, SYDVKM. This CDR3 contains 15 residues. CDR3: CASSLPQGANYGYTF. The CDR3 bases are TGTGCCAGCAGTTTGCCGCAGGGGGCGAACTATGGCTACACCTTC.

The chain links TRBV11-3 to TRBJ1-1; perhaps TRBD1 as D (5 bases). Germline V CDR1 and CDR2: SGHNT, YENEEA. The CDR3 covers 17 residues. The ends were cut back, 5 bases at V and 0 bases at J, with 19 bases in the middle. The CDR3 is CASSTDTWGGMNTEAFF. CDR3 DNA sequence: TGTGCCAGCAGCACGGACACCTGGGGGGGGATGAACACTGAAGCTTTCTTT.

V usage is TRBV5-5 and J usage is TRBJ1-2; 10 bases align to TRBD1. The CDR3 covers 17 residues. Unmatched junction bases numbered 11, after V lost 2 bases and J lost 4 bases. CDR1 and CDR2 (germline): SGHKS, YYEKEE (reference sequence). In DNA form, the CDR3 reads TGTGCCAGCAGCTTCTCCGGGACAGGGGTCGAGGCCTATGGCTACACCTTC. Its translation: CASSFSGTGVEAYGYTF.

The V call is TRBV19, the J call TRBJ1-6; the D is unclear. The CDR3 is made up of 12 amino acids. V was pared by 3 bases and J by 10 bases, with 7 bases between. CDR1 and CDR2 from the germline V gene are LNHDA and SQIVND (reference sequence). The CDR3 spells CASSMPGSPLHF. Written as DNA, the CDR3 is TGTGCCAGTAGTATGCCTGGGTCACCCCTCCACTTT.

This chain joins TRBV24-1 and TRBJ1-2; the D is unclear. Germline CDR1 KGHDR, CDR2 SFDVKD. The CDR3 loop spans 15 amino acids. Trimming shortened V by 3 bases and J by 2 bases, and 12 bases separated the two germline ends. The CDR3 reads CATSDKAGYNYGYTF. CDR3 DNA: TGTGCCACCAGTGATAAGGCGGGTTACAACTATGGCTACACCTTC.

The rearrangement joins TRBV9 to TRBJ1-3, with D unclear. This CDR3 has 16 residues. Trimming shortened V by 0 bases and J by 2 bases, and 12 bases separated the two germline ends. The germline CDR1 and CDR2 sequences are SGDLS and YYNGEE. CDR3 nucleotide sequence: TGTGCCAGCAGCGTAGGAGGGCGCAATCCTGGAAACACCATATATTTT. It codes for CASSVGGRNPGNTIYF.

The genes are TRBV25-1 and TRBJ1-3, with D maybe TRBD1 (5 bases). CDR3 length equals 16 residues. Deletions cut 2 bases from V and 0 bases from J, with 11 bases between. The germline V gene encodes CDR1 MGHDK and CDR2 SYGVNS. The chain's CDR3 is CASSEQQASSGNTIYF. Here the CDR3 DNA reads TGTGCCAGCAGTGAACAACAGGCATCCTCTGGAAACACCATATATTTT. Full variable domain (remainder filled in from reference TRBV25-1 and TRBJ1-3): EADIYQTPRYLVIGTGKKITLECSQTMGHDKMYWYQQDPGMELHLIHYSYGVNSTEKGDLSSESTVSRIRTEHFPLTLESARPSHTSQYLCASSEQQASSGNTIYFGEGSWLTVV.

The rearrangement links TRBV5-1 to TRBJ2-4; D may correspond to TRBD1 or TRBD2 (5 bases each). Trimming removed 4 bases at V and 8 bases at J, with 16 bases between. The CDR3 loop spans 14 amino acids. Germline CDR1 reads SGHRS; CDR2 reads YFSETQ. The CDR3 region has the DNA TGCGCCAGCAGCCGAAGGGGTCGGGATGACATTCAGTACTTC. Its translation is CASSRRGRDDIQYF.

The CDR3: CASSDTYRGSNQPQHF. CDR3 sequence (DNA): TGTGCCAGCAGTGATACATACAGGGGTAGCAATCAGCCCCAGCATTTT. The chain combines TRBV6-1 with TRBJ1-5, with TRBD1 matching over 7 bases. Unmatched junction bases numbered 5, after V lost 3 bases and J lost 0 bases. CDR1 is MNHNS, CDR2 SASEGT, per germline. The CDR3 is 16 amino acids.

This sequence joins TRBV5-1 and TRBJ1-6; D ambiguous. V was cut by 2 bases and J by 4 bases, with 10 bases left in between. The CDR3 totals 15 residues. Germline CDR1 SGHRS, CDR2 YFSETQ. The CDR3 DNA sequence: TGCGCCAGCAGCTTCTCTTGGGGATATAATTCACCCCTCCACTTT. It specifies CASSFSWGYNSPLHF.

This CDR3 is CASSHGGPSGYTF. CDR3 DNA: TGTGCCAGCAGTCACGGGGGGCCTAGCGGCTACACCTTC. The V gene is TRBV28, the J gene TRBJ1-2, with a possible D match to TRBD1 (6 bases). Germline V gene sequence: CDR1 MDHEN, CDR2 SYDVKM. Trimming took 5 bases from V and 8 from J, leaving 15 bases between them. This CDR3 has 13 amino acids.

The chain has TRBV19 and TRBJ1-4; D is undetermined. Trimming removed 10 bases at V and 8 bases at J, with 23 bases between. Germline V gene sequence: CDR1 LNHDA, CDR2 SQIVND (reference sequence). The CDR3 sequence is 15 residues long. In DNA form, the CDR3 reads TGTGCCACCAAGGAGGGTCTGAGAGTTGGGGAAAAACTGTTTTTT. This encodes CATKEGLRVGEKLFF. The full variable domain, rest sourced from reference TRBV19 and TRBJ1-4, is DGGITQSPKYLFRKEGQNVTLSCEQNLNHDAMYWYRQDPGQGLRLIYYSQIVNDFQKGDIAEGYSVSREKKESFPLTVTSAQKNPTAFYLCATKEGLRVGEKLFFGSGTQLSVL.

The chain couples TRBV6-5 to TRBJ1-1, with D perhaps TRBD1 (6 bases). CDR3 length: 13 amino acids. Trimming cost V 8 bases and J 4 bases, with 14 bases left between them. CDR1 and CDR2 (germline): MNHEY, SVGAGI. CDR3 bases: TGTGCCAGCCGGCTACAGGGACGCACTGAAGCTTTCTTT. Protein product: CASRLQGRTEAFF.

The CDR3 spells CAGTQTRNEKLFF. CDR3 nucleotide sequence: TGTGCCGGAACACAGACCCGAAATGAAAAACTGTTTTTT. The chain couples TRBV30 to TRBJ1-4; D call uncertain. Germline loops: CDR1 GTSNPN, CDR2 SVGIG (reference sequence). Trimming took 8 bases from V and 5 from J, leaving 15 bases between them. The CDR3 extends over 13 amino acids.

J is TRBJ1-3 and V is TRBV9; D gene ambiguous. CDR3 length: 15 amino acids. Germline assignment: CDR1 SGDLS and CDR2 YYNGEE. The V gene lost 4 bases and the J gene lost 0 bases, with 11 bases spanning the gap. CDR3 sequence (DNA): TGTGCCAGCAGCCCCAAGGTGGGCTCTGGAAACACCATATATTTT. The encoded protein is CASSPKVGSGNTIYF.

The V and J genes are TRBV9 and TRBJ2-1, with 10 bases identical to TRBD2. V dropped 5 bases and J dropped 6; count of bases not matched to a gene: 8. The CDR3 consists of 15 residues. CDR1 and CDR2 (germline): SGDLS, YYNGEE. CDR3 DNA sequence: TGTGCCAGCAGTCCCGAGCGGGGGGGCTTCAATGAGCAGTTCTTC. Its translation: CASSPERGGFNEQFF.

The gene calls are TRBV11-3 and TRBJ2-1; 12 bases are a match to TRBD2. The ends lost 5 bases at V and 2 bases at J; junction bases unmatched: 4. The germline gives CDR1 SGHNT, CDR2 YENEEA. This CDR3 region has 16 residues. This CDR3 reads CASSPSGRATYNEQFF. CDR3 coding DNA: TGTGCCAGCAGCCCTAGCGGGAGGGCCACCTACAATGAGCAGTTCTTC.

The chain links TRBV30 to TRBJ2-1; tentative D call: TRBD1 (6 bases). The CDR3 totals 12 residues. Germline V gene lookup returns CDR1 GTSNPN and CDR2 SVGIG (reference sequence). Trimming took off 2 bases at V and 7 bases at J, with 9 bases between the two ends. The CDR3 DNA reads as TGTGCCTGGAGTCTAGGGGGAAATGAGCAGTTCTTC. This translates into CAWSLGGNEQFF.

The chain is built from TRBV6-5 and TRBJ1-5, with D perhaps matching TRBD1 (5 bases). Germline CDR1 is MNHEY and CDR2 is SVGAGI. Trimming left V 6 bases short and J 7 bases short, with 13 bases between. This CDR3 contains 13 residues. CDR3 DNA: TGTGCCAGCAGCAGCGGGACGGGGCAGCCCCAGCATTTT. Translation: CASSSGTGQPQHF.

The chain links TRBV29-1 to TRBJ2-3; 9 bases are a match to TRBD2. V was clipped by 8 bases and J by 4 bases; unmatched bases: 4. The germline CDR1 and CDR2 sequences are SQVTM and ANQGSEA. The CDR3 covers 12 residues. Here the CDR3 reads CSFIAGADTQYF. DNA for the CDR3: TGCAGCTTTATAGCGGGGGCAGATACGCAGTATTTT.

This chain connects TRBV7-4 to TRBJ2-7; D gene ambiguous. The CDR3 has 14 amino acids. V shed 2 bases and J shed 0 bases, with 8 bases lying between them. The germline gives CDR1 SGHVT, CDR2 SQSDAQ. CDR3 sequence: CASSLMRSSYEQYF. The CDR3 coding sequence is TGTGCCAGCAGCTTAATGAGGAGCTCCTACGAGCAGTACTTC.